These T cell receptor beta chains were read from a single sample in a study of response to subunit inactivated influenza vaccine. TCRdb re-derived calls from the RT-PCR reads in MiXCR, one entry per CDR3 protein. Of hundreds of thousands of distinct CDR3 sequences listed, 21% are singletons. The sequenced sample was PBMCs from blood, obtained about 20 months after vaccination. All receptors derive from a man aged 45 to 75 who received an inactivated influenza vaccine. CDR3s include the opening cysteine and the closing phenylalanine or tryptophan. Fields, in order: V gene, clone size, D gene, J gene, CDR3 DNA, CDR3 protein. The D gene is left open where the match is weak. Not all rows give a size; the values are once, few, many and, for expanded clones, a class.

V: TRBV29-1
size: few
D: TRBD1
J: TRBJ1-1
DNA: TGCAGCGCAGGGGGGGCCCCTGAAGCTTTCTTT
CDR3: CSAGGAPEAFF

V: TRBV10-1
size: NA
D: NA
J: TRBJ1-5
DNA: TGCGCCAGCAGTGATCCCCCAGACCCGTTTAGACAGGCGATCAATCAGCCCCAGCATTTT
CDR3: CASSDPPDPFRQAINQPQHF

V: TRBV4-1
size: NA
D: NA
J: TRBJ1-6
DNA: TGCGCCAGCAGCCTCCATGGGAGTGGGGGTTCACCCCTCCACTTT
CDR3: CASSLHGSGGSPLHF

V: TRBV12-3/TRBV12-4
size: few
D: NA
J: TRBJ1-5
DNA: TGTGCCAGCAGTACGGACGGCCCCGGCAATCAGCCCCAGCATTTT
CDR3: CASSTDGPGNQPQHF

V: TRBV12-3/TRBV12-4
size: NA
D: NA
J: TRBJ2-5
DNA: TGTGCCAGCGGTACCCAACCTGGCACCCAAGAGACCCAGTACTTC
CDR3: CASGTQPGTQETQYF

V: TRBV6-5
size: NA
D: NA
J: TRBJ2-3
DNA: NA
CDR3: CASSSSRGGDTQYF

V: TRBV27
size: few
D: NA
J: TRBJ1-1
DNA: TGTGCCAGCTCCAGGGTGGGGGAAGGGACTGAAGCTTTCTTT
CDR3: CASSRVGEGTEAFF

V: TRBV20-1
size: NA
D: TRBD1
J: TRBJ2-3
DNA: TGCAGTGCTAAACAGGGGGTTCCCTCAGATACGCAGTATTTT
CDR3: CSAKQGVPSDTQYF

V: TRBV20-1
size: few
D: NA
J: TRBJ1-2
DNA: TGCAGTGCGGCGGAGGACAGCTATGGCTACACCTTC
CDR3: CSAAEDSYGYTF

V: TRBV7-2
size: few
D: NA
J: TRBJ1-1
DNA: TGTGCCAGCAGCTACCCGCCTACCATGAACACTGAAGCTTTCTTT
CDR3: CASSYPPTMNTEAFF

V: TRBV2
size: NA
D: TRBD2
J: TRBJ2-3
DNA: TGTGCCAGCAGTGAATCTAGCGGGGGAACGCAGTATTTT
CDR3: CASSESSGGTQYF

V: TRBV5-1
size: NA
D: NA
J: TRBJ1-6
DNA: TGCGCCAGCAGCTTGGCAGGGGAGAATTCACCCCTCCACTTT
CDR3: CASSLAGENSPLHF

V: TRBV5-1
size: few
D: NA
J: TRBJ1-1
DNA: TGCGCCAGCAGCCTTGGTGGGCAGGAGAACACTGAAGCTTTCTTT
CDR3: CASSLGGQENTEAFF

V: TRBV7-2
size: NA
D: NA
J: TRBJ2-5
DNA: TGTGCCAGCAGCTTAGCAAGGATAGGGCAGCGCGGGCGGGGAGAGACCCAGTACTTC
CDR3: CASSLARIGQRGRGETQYF

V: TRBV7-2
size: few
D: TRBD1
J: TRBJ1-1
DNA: TGTGCCAGCAGCCCGCCCCGGACAGGGAGGGACACTGAAGCTTTCTTT
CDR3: CASSPPRTGRDTEAFF

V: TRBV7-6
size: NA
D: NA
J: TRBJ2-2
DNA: TGTGCCAGCCACAGGGAAACTTCGAACACCGGGGAGCTGTTTTTT
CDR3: CASHRETSNTGELFF

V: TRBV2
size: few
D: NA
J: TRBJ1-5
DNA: TGTGCCAGCAGTGAATCCAGCCCCTTCAATCAGCCCCAGCATTTT
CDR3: CASSESSPFNQPQHF

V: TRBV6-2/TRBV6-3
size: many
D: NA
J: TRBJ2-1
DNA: TGTGCCAGCAGGCTTCAGACTAGTCATGAGCAGTTCTTC
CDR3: CASRLQTSHEQFF

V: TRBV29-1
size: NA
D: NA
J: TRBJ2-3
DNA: TGCAGCGCCTGGGGGCCTAGCGCCACAGATACGCAGTATTTT
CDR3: CSAWGPSATDTQYF

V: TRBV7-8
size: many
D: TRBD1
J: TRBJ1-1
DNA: TGTGCCAGCAGAAGCGGGCGGGACAGGGACACTGAAGCTTTCTTT
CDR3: CASRSGRDRDTEAFF

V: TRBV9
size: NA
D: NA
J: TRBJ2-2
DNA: TGTGCCAGCAGCGTAGGTAACACCGGGGAGCTGTTTTTT
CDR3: CASSVGNTGELFF

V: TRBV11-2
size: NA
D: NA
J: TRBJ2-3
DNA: TGTGCCAGCAGCTTAACAGCGACAGGCACAGATACGCAGTATTTT
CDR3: CASSLTATGTDTQYF

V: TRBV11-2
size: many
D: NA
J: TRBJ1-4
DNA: TGTGCCAGCAGCCGGGGGAGACCCGGGGGACATGAAAAACTGTTTTTT
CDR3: CASSRGRPGGHEKLFF

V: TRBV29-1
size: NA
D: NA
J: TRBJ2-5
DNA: TGCAGCGTTGGAGCTTCACAAGAGACCCAGTACTTC
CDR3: CSVGASQETQYF

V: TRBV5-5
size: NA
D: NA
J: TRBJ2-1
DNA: TGTGCCAGCAGCGGAGGGTCTGAGTTATTAGTTACTGAGCAGTTCTTC
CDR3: CASSGGSELLVTEQFF

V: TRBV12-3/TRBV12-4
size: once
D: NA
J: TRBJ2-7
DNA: TGTGCCAGCACCTGGGCAGGTAGGAGCTCCTACGAGCAGTACTTC
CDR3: CASTWAGRSSYEQYF

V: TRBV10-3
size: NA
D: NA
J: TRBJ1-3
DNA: TGTGCCATCAGTGAGTCGTCAGGGTTCTCTGGAAACACCATATATTTT
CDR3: CAISESSGFSGNTIYF

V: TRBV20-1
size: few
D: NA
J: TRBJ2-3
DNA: TGCAGTGCTAGAAAGGGACTCCGCACAGATACGCAGTATTTT
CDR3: CSARKGLRTDTQYF

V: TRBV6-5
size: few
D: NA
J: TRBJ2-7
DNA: TGTGCCAGCAGTTACCGGGTGACTGGCTACGAGCAGTACTTC
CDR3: CASSYRVTGYEQYF

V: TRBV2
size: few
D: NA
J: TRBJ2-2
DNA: TGTGCCAGCAGTGTGGGGGGGGAGCTGTTTTTT
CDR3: CASSVGGELFF

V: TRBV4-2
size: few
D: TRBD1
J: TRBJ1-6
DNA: TGTGCCAGCAGCCAACACTCCCCGGGACAGGGTAGCAATTCACCCCTCCACTTT
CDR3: CASSQHSPGQGSNSPLHF

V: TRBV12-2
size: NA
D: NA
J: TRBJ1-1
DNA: TGTGCAAGTCGCCTCCGGACAGGGAAGGGGCTACGTTGGATGAACACTGAAGCTTTCTTT
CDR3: CASRLRTGKGLRWMNTEAFF

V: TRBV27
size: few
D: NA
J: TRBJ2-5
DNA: TGTGCCAGCAGTTTCGCGGGCTCCGTGGGGTACGGGACCCAGTACTTC
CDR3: CASSFAGSVGYGTQYF

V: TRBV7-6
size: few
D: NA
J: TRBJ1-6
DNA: TGTGCCAGCAGCTTAACTCTCGGCGGCCTTCTAGATTCCCTCCACTTT
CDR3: CASSLTLGGLLDSLHF

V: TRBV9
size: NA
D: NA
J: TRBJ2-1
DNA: TGTGCCAGCAGCGTATCCGGGACAACCTACAATGAGCAGTTCTTC
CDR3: CASSVSGTTYNEQFF

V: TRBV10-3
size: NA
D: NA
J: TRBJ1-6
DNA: TGTGCCATCAGTGATCCCTCGGGGGGACCCCTCCACTTT
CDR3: CAISDPSGGPLHF

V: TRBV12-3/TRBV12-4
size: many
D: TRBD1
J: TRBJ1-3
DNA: TGTGCCAGCCAAAAAATAAAGACAGGGAACGCCGGAAACACCATATATTTT
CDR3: CASQKIKTGNAGNTIYF

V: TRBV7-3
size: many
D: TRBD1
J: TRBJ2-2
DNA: TGTGCCAGCAGCAAGGGTCCGGCAGGGGGCCGTGGGGAGCTGTTTTTT
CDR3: CASSKGPAGGRGELFF

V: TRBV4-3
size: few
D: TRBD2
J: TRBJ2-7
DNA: TGCGCCAGCAGCCAGTCGACTAGCGCCTACGAGCAGTACTTC
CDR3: CASSQSTSAYEQYF